This T cell receptor (beta chain) was identified during a study of blood T cell repertoires in COVID-19. Background on the study: COVID-19 samples, acute and convalescent, were from the United States, Italy and Spain.

Clones were read by immunoSEQ multiplex PCR, and TCRdb kept only the in-frame ones, dropping some. The table has around 300,000 clones, around nine tenths seen once. The ends lost 3 bases at V and 4 bases at J; junction bases unmatched: 8. Germline CDR1 and CDR2: SGHNT and YYREEE (reference sequence). The CDR3 runs 15 residues. The V gene is TRBV5-4, the J gene TRBJ1-2; 8 bases fit TRBD1. The receptor was isolated from a man aged 50 or older with active or convalescent COVID-19. Input material: peripheral blood. Here the CDR3 DNA reads TGTGCCAGCAGCTGGGGGGGACAGGATTTCTATGGCTACACCTTC. This sequence encodes CASSWGGQDFYGYTF.